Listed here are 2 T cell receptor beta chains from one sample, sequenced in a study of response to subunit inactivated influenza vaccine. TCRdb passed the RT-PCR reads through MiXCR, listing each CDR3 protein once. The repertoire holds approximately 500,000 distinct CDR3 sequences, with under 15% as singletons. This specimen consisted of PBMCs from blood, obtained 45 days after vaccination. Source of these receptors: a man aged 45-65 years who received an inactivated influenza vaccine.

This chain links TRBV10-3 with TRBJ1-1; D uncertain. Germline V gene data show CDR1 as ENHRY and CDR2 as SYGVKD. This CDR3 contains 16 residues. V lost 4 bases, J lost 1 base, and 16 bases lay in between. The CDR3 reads CAISGYLGPPNTEAFF. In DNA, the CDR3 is TGTGCCATCAGTGGGTACTTAGGACCGCCGAACACTGAAGCTTTCTTT.

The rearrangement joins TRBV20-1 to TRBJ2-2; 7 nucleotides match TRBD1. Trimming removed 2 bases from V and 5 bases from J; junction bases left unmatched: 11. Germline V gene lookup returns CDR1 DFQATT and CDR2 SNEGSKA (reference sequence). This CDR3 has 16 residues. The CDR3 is CSARTPTGSGTGELFF. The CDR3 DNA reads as TGCAGTGCTAGAACCCCGACAGGGTCGGGGACCGGGGAGCTGTTTTTT.